This T cell receptor (beta chain) was sequenced during a study of cytotoxic CD8 clonotypes in ibrutinib-treated CLL. The CDR3 extends over 13 amino acids. Germline V lookup: CDR1 MNHNS, CDR2 SASEGT. With V trimmed by 3 bases and J by 10 bases, 5 bases remained unmatched. TCRdb keeps only in-frame clones here, not all; method: immunoSEQ multiplex PCR. The table records 50,000 or so clones, around 78% of them present only once. Study-level findings and limits: Different sampling times were used for sustained-remission and progressing patients.

In this sample, this clone turned up once. What it recognizes is unknown. The chain employs TRBV6-1 and TRBJ1-1; the match to TRBD1 covers 10 bases. This TCR came from a human donor with chronic lymphocytic leukemia. Source: PBMCs, taken after 24 months of ibrutinib treatment. The CDR3 nucleotides read TGTGCCAGCAGTGAGGGAGACAGGGGGCGAGCTTTCTTT. It is translated as CASSEGDRGRAFF.